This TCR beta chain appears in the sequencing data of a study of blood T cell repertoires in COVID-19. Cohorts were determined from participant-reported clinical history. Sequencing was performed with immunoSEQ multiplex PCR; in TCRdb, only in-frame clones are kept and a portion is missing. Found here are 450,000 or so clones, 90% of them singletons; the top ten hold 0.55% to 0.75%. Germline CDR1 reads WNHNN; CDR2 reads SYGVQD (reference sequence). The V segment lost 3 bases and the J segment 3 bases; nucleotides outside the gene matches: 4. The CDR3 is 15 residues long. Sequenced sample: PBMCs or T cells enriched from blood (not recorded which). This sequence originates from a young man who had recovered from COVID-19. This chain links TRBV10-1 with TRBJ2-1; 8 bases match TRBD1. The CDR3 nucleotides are TGCGCCAGCAGTGATTATGGGACAGGCTACAATGAGCAGTTCTTC. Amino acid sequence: CASSDYGTGYNEQFF.